This T cell receptor (beta chain) came from a study of blood T cells in healthy people across ages. A J-beta primer mix and a sample-barcoded 5' primer were used in a second PCR of about 7 to 12 cycles. Via MiXCR, TCRdb re-called the 5' RACE reads, giving one row per CDR3 protein. The sample carries 1.5 million to 2 million distinct CDR3 sequences, about 28% recorded once. Trimming stripped 5 bases from V and 4 bases from J, with 15 bases between. The germline V gene encodes CDR1 LGHNT and CDR2 FRNRAP. The CDR3 has 14 amino acids. Approximately 10 milliliters of peripheral blood were drawn from each donor into EDTA-treated tubes. Total RNA extraction produced at least 5 micrograms (per sample) for the study.

The chain employs TRBV12-5 and TRBJ2-7; D is unresolved. Input material: blood. The TCR comes from a woman in her twenties or thirties in good health. The CDR3, as DNA: TGTGCTAGTGGTCCCCCTTTTGATAGTTACGAGCAGTACTTC. As protein: CASGPPFDSYEQYF.